This T cell receptor beta chain appears in the sequencing data of a study of T cell responses to AZD1222 COVID-19 vaccine. Whole-study results and caveats: Most donors were white British, females outnumbered males, and clonal diversity was possibly underestimated. No repertoire was sampled before or during the peak T cell response, only after it. The CD4 TCRs associated with vaccination extended across spike and predominated at 160-218 and 743-854.

The CDR3 is 16 residues long. Germline V gives CDR1 SGHTA, CDR2 FQGNSA. The ends were cut back, 1 base at V and 6 bases at J, with 18 bases in the middle. Measured with immunoSEQ multiplex PCR; TCRdb has only the in-frame clones, and not every one. This repertoire shows roughly 81,000 clones, 65% to 90% found once; its top ten account for about 7.5%. Of note for this clone: Its antigen is still unknown.

V is TRBV7-2 and J is TRBJ1-2; D is undetermined. The receptor was derived from an adult in good health. The source material was peripheral blood, sampled on day 0 of AZD1222 vaccination. The CDR3 here is CASSLVARAADNGYTF. The CDR3 nucleotides are TGTGCCAGCAGCTTAGTAGCTCGGGCAGCCGATAATGGCTACACCTTC.